The 11 T cell receptor beta chains listed next were all sequenced from one sample in a study of blood T cell repertoires in COVID-19. Profiling relied on immunoSEQ multiplex PCR, and the TCRdb table lists in-frame clones only, not all of them. The repertoire has some 56,000 clones, roughly 90% of them found once; the top ten carry around a fifth. The specimen was peripheral blood. The receptors come from a human donor in a cohort sampled during active COVID-19.

The chain is built from TRBV7-7 and TRBJ2-2; 9 nucleotides line up with TRBD1. The CDR3 totals 14 residues. V shed 5 bases and J 6 bases; nucleotides not matched to a gene: 4. The V gene's germline CDR1 is SSHAT and CDR2 FNYEAQ (reference sequence). The CDR3 here is CASSLRTGAGELFF. CDR3 bases: TGTGCCAGCAGCCTAAGGACAGGGGCCGGGGAGCTGTTTTTT.

The rearrangement links TRBV7-2 to TRBJ2-1; the D gene is possibly TRBD2 (5 bases). Germline CDR1 is SGHTA and CDR2 is FQGNSA. The germline V and J ends were trimmed by 6 bases and 0 bases, with 12 bases remaining between them. The CDR3 extends over 15 amino acids. The CDR3 sequence is CASSSPSSSYNEQFF. CDR3 DNA: TGTGCCAGCAGTTCACCTAGCAGCTCCTACAATGAGCAGTTCTTC.

CDR3 DNA sequence: TGTGCCAGCAGCGTAGTAGATCGCACAGATACGCAGTATTTT. It codes for CASSVVDRTDTQYF. The gene calls are TRBV9 and TRBJ2-3; D uncertain. This CDR3 is built from 14 residues. V was shortened by 0 bases and J by 1 base, with 6 bases between the two germline ends. Germline CDR1 reads SGDLS; CDR2 reads YYNGEE.

Only one count was recorded for this clone. This chain uses TRBV7-9 with TRBJ2-3, with 8 bases identical to TRBD2. CDR1 and CDR2 from the germline V gene are SEHNR and FQNEAQ (reference sequence). There are 17 residues in the CDR3. J was trimmed by 4 bases and V by 5 bases; bases with no gene match: 14. CDR3 loop: CASSRLTLAGNADTQYF. As DNA, the CDR3 is TGTGCCAGCAGCCGCCTTACCTTAGCGGGGAACGCAGATACGCAGTATTTT.

The chain is built from TRBV30 and TRBJ2-3; maybe TRBD1 (5 bases). From germline, CDR1 is GTSNPN and CDR2 SVGIG (reference sequence). V gave up 0 bases and J gave up 3 bases, with 10 bases separating them. The CDR3 runs to 14 residues. The CDR3 is CAWSVIRETDTQYF. CDR3 in DNA: TGTGCCTGGAGTGTGATCAGGGAAACAGATACGCAGTATTTT.

The chain joins TRBV5-6 to TRBJ2-1; no firm D call. Germline V gene sequence: CDR1 SGHDT, CDR2 YYEEEE. V lost 2 bases and J 5 bases, leaving 11 bases between the germline ends. The CDR3 is 14 amino acids. The CDR3 coding sequence is TGTGCCAGCAGCTTCCTCCGGTCGGACAATGAGCAGTTCTTC. It translates to CASSFLRSDNEQFF.

The V call is TRBV11-2, the J call TRBJ2-1, with D unclear. The V end lost 5 bases, the J end lost 10 bases, and 15 bases lay between the germline ends. The CDR3 has 13 residues. The germline gives CDR1 SGHAT, CDR2 FQNNGV. The CDR3 protein is CASSPNTALEQFF. CDR3 bases: TGTGCCAGCAGCCCCAATACAGCTCTCGAGCAGTTCTTC.

The chain uses TRBV24-1 and TRBJ2-1; perhaps TRBD2 as D (6 bases). V gave up 8 bases and J gave up 5 bases, with 18 bases separating them. The CDR3 is 15 residues long. Germline CDR1 KGHDR, CDR2 SFDVKD. CDR3 DNA: TGTGCCACCATGGGAGCGGGTCGGCGTGACAATGAGCAGTTCTTC. Protein product: CATMGAGRRDNEQFF.

The gene calls are TRBV9 and TRBJ2-1; a weak D match, TRBD2 (7 bases). The CDR3 has 16 residues. The germline gives CDR1 SGDLS, CDR2 YYNGEE. The ends were cut back, 4 bases at V and 1 base at J, with 15 bases in the middle. CDR3 protein: CASSFGGGQSYNEQFF. CDR3 sequence (DNA): TGTGCCAGCAGCTTTGGCGGGGGCCAATCCTACAATGAGCAGTTCTTC.

The genes are TRBV5-1 and TRBJ1-2; 10 nucleotides match TRBD1. V dropped 1 base and J dropped 4; count of bases not matched to a gene: 7. Germline values: CDR1 SGHRS, CDR2 YFSETQ. This CDR3 spans 16 amino acids. CDR3 sequence: CASSLRDRGKFYGYTF. The CDR3 region has the DNA TGCGCCAGCAGCTTGAGGGACAGGGGAAAGTTCTATGGCTACACCTTC.

V is TRBV3-1 (or the pseudogene TRBV3-2) and J is TRBJ2-5, with 10 bases fitting TRBD2. The junction had 6 bases not matched to a gene; V was cut back by 2 bases and J by 0 bases. Germline V gives CDR1 LGHDT, CDR2 YNNKEL (reference sequence). This CDR3 region has 17 residues. CDR3 sequence (DNA): TGTGCCAGCAGCCAACCCTACGGACTAGCGGACCAAGAGACCCAGTACTTC. Translating gives CASSQPYGLADQETQYF.